Each of the 4 T cell receptor beta chains below was sequenced from the same sample in a study of blood T cell repertoires in COVID-19. The assay was immunoSEQ multiplex PCR, and TCRdb's table has in-frame clones only and misses some. In the table there are roughly 190,000 clones, about four fifths of which are singletons. The sequenced material came from peripheral blood. The receptors shown here come from a human donor with acute or convalescent COVID-19. The donor label of this sample is uncertain.

The J gene is TRBJ2-5, the V gene TRBV5-8; 8 positions agree with TRBD1. The CDR3 consists of 14 residues. The J segment lost 6 bases and the V segment lost 3 bases, leaving 7 bases of the junction unmatched. CDR1 is SGHTS and CDR2 is YDEGEE in the germline V gene. Written as DNA, the CDR3 is TGTGCCAGCAGCTACAACAGGGGGTTAAAGACCCAGTACTTC. This sequence encodes CASSYNRGLKTQYF.

This clone turned up a few times. In DNA, the CDR3 is TGCGCCAGCAGCTACCTAGCGGGCGGGGCCTACGAGCAGTACTTC. Translating gives CASSYLAGGAYEQYF. This chain uses TRBV5-1 with TRBJ2-7; 8 bases fit TRBD2. V dropped 3 bases and J dropped 2; count of bases not matched to a gene: 7. The CDR3 extends over 15 amino acids. Germline lookup yields CDR1 SGHRS and CDR2 YFSETQ.

This rearrangement joins TRBV28 to TRBJ1-6, with 7 bases lining up with TRBD1. With V trimmed by 5 bases and J by 9 bases, 4 bases remained unmatched. Germline-derived CDR1 and CDR2 are MDHEN and SYDVKM. The CDR3 is 13 amino acids. Here the CDR3 reads CASSPRGSSPLHF. The CDR3 DNA is TGTGCCAGCAGTCCCAGGGGGTCTTCACCCCTCCACTTT.

V gene TRBV10-3 combines with J gene TRBJ1-4; D gene ambiguous. V shed 9 bases and J shed 2 bases, with 10 bases lying between them. Germline V gene lookup returns CDR1 ENHRY and CDR2 SYGVKD. The CDR3 has 13 residues. The CDR3 bases are TGTGCCATTGCATTGGGCACTAATGAAAAACTGTTTTTT. This gives the protein CAIALGTNEKLFF.